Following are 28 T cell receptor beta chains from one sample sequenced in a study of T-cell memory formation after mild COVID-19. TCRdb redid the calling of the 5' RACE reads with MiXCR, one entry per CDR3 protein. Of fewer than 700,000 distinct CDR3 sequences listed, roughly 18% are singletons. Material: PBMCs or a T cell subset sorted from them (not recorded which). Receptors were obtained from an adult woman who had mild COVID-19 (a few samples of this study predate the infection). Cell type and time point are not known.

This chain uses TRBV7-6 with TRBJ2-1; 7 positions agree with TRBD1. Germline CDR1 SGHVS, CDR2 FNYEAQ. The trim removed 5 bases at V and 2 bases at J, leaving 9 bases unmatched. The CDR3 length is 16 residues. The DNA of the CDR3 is TGTGCCAGCAGCCCCCGACAGGGTCCTCCCTACAATGAGCAGTTCTTC. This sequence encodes CASSPRQGPPYNEQFF.

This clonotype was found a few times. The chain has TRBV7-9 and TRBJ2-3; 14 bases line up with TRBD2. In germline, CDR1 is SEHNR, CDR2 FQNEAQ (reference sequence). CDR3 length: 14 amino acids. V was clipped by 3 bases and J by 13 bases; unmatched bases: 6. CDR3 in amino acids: CASSLTSGGGQEYF. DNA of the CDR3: TGTGCCAGCAGCTTGACTAGCGGGGGGGGTCAAGAGTATTTT.

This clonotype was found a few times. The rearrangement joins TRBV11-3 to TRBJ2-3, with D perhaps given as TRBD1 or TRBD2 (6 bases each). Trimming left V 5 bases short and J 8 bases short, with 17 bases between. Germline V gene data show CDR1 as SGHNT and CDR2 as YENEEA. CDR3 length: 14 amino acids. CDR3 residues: CASSPWGATFTQYF. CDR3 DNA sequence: TGTGCCAGCAGCCCATGGGGGGCCACCTTTACGCAGTATTTT.

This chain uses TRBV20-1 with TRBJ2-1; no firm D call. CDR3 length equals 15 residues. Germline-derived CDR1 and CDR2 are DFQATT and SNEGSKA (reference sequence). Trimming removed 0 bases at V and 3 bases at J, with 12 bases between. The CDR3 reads CSARDSSSLYNEQFF. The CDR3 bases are TGCAGTGCTAGAGATTCCTCCAGTCTCTACAATGAGCAGTTCTTC.

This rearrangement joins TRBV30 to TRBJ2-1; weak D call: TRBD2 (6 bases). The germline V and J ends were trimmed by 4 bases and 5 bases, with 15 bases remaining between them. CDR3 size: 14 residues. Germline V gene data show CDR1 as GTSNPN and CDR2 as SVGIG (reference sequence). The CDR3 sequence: CAWMKAGRNNEQFF. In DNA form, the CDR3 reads TGTGCCTGGATGAAGGCGGGGAGAAACAATGAGCAGTTCTTC.

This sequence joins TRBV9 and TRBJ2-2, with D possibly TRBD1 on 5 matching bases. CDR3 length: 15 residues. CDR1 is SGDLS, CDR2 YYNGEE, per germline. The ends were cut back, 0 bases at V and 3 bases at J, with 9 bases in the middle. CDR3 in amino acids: CASSVGQTHTGELFF. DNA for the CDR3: TGTGCCAGCAGCGTAGGACAGACTCACACCGGGGAGCTGTTTTTT.

As DNA, the CDR3 is TGTGCCAGCAGAACCGGGACGGTCGGCCCCCTACACGGGAATGAGCAGTTCTTC. It codes for CASRTGTVGPLHGNEQFF. The chain couples TRBV6-5 to TRBJ2-1; D might be TRBD1 or TRBD2, each matching 5 bases. Trimming left V 6 bases short and J 7 bases short, with 28 bases between. The CDR3 loop spans 18 amino acids. The germline CDR1 and CDR2 sequences are MNHEY and SVGAGI.

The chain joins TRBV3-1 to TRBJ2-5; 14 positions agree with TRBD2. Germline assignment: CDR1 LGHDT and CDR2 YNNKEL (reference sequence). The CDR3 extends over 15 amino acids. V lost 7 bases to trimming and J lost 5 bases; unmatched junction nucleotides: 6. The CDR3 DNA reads TGTGCCAGCACCGGACTAGCGGGGGGTGTGGAGACCCAGTACTTC. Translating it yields CASTGLAGGVETQYF.

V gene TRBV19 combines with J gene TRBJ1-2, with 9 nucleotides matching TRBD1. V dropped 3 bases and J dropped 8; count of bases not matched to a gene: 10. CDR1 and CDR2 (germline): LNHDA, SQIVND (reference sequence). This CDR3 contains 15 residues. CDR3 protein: CASSIAPGQGEGYTF. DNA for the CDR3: TGTGCCAGTAGTATCGCCCCGGGACAGGGCGAGGGCTACACCTTC. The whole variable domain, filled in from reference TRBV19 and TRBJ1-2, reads DGGITQSPKYLFRKEGQNVTLSCEQNLNHDAMYWYRQDPGQGLRLIYYSQIVNDFQKGDIAEGYSVSREKKESFPLTVTSAQKNPTAFYLCASSIAPGQGEGYTFGSGTRLTVV.

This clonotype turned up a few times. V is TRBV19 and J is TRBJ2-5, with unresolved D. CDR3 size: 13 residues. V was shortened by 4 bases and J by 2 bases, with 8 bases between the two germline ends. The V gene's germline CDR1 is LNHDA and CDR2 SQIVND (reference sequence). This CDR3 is CASSNQLQETQYF. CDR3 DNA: TGTGCCAGTAGTAATCAACTTCAAGAGACCCAGTACTTC.

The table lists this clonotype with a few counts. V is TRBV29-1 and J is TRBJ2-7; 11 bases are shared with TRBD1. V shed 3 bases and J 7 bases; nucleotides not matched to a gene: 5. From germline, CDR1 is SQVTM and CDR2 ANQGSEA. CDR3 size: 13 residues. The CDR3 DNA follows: TGCAGCGTTGACCCGGGACAGGGGGTTGAGCAGTACTTC. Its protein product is CSVDPGQGVEQYF.

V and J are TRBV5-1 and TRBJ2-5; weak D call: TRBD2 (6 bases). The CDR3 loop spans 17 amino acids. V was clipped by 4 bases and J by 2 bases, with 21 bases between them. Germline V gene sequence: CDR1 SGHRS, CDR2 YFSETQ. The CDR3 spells CASSMGGVGGTQETQYF. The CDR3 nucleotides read TGCGCCAGCAGCATGGGAGGCGTGGGAGGTACTCAAGAGACCCAGTACTTC.

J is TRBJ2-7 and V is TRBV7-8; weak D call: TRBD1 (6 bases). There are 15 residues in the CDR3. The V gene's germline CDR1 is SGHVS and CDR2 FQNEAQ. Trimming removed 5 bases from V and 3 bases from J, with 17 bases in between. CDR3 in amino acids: CASSNLGAGDYEQYF. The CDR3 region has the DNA TGTGCCAGCAGCAACCTTGGGGCAGGGGACTACGAGCAGTACTTC. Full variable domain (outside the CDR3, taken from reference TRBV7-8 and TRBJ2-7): GAGVSQSPRYKVAKRGQDVALRCDPISGHVSLFWYQQALGQGPEFLTYFQNEAQLDKSGLPSDRFFAERPEGSVSTLKIQRTQQEDSAVYLCASSNLGAGDYEQYFGPGTRLTVT.

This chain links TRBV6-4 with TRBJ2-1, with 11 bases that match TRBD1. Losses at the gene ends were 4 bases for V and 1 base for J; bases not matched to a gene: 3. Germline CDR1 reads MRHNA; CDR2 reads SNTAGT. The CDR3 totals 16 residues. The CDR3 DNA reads TGTGCCAGCAGTGTTGGGACAGGGGGTTCCTACAATGAGCAGTTCTTC. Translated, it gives CASSVGTGGSYNEQFF.

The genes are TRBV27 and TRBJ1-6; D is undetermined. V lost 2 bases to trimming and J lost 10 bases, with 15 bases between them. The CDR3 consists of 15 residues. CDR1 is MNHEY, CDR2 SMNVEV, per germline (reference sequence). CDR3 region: CASSLEGGSGSPLHF. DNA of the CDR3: TGTGCCAGCAGTTTAGAGGGCGGCAGTGGCTCACCCCTCCACTTT.

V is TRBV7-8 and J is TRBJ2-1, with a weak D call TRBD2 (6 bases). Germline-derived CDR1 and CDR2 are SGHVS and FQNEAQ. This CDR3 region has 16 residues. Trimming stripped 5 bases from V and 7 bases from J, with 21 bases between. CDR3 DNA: TGTGCCAGCAGCATTATGCGGGGCGGGATGTTTAATGAGCAGTTCTTC. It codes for CASSIMRGGMFNEQFF.

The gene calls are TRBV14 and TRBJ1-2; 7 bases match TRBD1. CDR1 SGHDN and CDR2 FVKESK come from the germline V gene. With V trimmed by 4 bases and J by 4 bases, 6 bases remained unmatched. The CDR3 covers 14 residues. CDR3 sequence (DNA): TGTGCCAGCAGCCCGGGGACAGACCTCTATGGCTACACCTTC. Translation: CASSPGTDLYGYTF.

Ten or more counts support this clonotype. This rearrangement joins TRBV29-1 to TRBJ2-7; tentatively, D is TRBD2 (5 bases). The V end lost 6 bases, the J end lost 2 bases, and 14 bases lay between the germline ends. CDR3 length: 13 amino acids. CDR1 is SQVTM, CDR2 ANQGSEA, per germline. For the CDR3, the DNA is TGCAGCGTACGGGGTCCACGGGCCTACGAGCAGTACTTC. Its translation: CSVRGPRAYEQYF.

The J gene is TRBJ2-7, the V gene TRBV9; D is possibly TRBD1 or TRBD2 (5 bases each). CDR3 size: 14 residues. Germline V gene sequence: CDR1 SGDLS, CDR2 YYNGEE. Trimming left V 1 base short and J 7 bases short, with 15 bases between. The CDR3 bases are TGTGCCAGCAGCGTACGGGGCCAAGGTGGGGAGCAGTACTTC. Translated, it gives CASSVRGQGGEQYF. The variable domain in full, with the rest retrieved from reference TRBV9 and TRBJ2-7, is DSGVTQTPKHLITATGQRVTLRCSPRSGDLSVYWYQQSLDQGLQFLIQYYNGEERAKGNILERFSAQQFPDLHSELNLSSLELGDSALYFCASSVRGQGGEQYFGPGTRLTVT.

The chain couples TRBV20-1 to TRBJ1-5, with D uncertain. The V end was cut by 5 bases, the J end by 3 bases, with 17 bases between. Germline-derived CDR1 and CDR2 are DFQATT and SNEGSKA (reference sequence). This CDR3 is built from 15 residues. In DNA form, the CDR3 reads TGCAGTGCTGTTACGGCGGGGAACTACAATCAGCCCCAGCATTTT. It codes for CSAVTAGNYNQPQHF.

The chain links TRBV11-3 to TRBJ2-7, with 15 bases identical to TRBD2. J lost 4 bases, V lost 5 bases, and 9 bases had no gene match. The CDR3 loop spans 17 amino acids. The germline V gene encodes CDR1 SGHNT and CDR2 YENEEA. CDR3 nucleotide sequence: TGTGCCAGCAGCAAGGGACAGGGGACTAGCGGGAGGTACGAGCAGTACTTC. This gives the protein CASSKGQGTSGRYEQYF. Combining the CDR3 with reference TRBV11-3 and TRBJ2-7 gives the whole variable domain EAGVVQSPRYKIIEKKQPVAFWCNPISGHNTLYWYLQNLGQGPELLIRYENEEAVDDSQLPKDRFSAERLKGVDSTLKIQPAELGDSAVYLCASSKGQGTSGRYEQYFGPGTRLTVT.

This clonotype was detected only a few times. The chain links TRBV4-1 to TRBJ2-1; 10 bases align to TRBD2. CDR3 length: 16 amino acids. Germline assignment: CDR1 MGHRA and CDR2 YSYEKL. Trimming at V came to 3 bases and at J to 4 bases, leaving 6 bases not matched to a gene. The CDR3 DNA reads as TGCGCCAGCAGCCAGGAACTAGCGGGGCGTTACAATGAGCAGTTCTTC. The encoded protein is CASSQELAGRYNEQFF.

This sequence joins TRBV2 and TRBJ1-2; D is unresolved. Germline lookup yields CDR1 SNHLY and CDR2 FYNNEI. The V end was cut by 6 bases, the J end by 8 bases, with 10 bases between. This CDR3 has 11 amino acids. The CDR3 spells CASSPDMGYTF. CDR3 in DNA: TGTGCCAGCAGCCCCGACATGGGCTACACCTTC.

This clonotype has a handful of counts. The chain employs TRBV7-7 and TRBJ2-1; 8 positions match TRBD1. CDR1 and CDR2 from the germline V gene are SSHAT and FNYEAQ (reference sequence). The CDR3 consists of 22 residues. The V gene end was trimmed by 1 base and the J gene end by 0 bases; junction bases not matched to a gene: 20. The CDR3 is CASSLERKGDRPPLSSYNEQFF. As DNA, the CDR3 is TGTGCCAGCAGCTTAGAGAGGAAAGGGGACAGGCCTCCACTGAGCTCCTACAATGAGCAGTTCTTC.

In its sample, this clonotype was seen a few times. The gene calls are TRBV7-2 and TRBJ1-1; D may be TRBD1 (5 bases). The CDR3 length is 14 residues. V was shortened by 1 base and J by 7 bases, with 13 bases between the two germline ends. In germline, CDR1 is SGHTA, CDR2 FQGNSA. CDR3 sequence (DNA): TGTGCCAGCAGCTTAGTTGGGGCACCTTATGAAGCTTTCTTT. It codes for CASSLVGAPYEAFF. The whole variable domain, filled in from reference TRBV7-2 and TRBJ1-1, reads GAGVSQSPSNKVTEKGKDVELRCDPISGHTALYWYRQSLGQGLEFLIYFQGNSAPDKSGLPSDRFSAERTGGSVSTLTIQRTQQEDSAVYLCASSLVGAPYEAFFGQGTRLTVV.

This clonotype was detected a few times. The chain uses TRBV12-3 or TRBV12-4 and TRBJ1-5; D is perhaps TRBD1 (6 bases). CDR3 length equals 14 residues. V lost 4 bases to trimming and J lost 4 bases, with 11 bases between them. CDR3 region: CASSSHRVNQPQHF. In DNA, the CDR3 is TGTGCCAGCAGTTCTCACAGGGTTAATCAGCCCCAGCATTTT.

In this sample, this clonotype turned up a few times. The CDR3 region is CASSDGGTEAFF. CDR3 in DNA: TGTGCCAGCAGTGACGGGGGCACTGAAGCTTTCTTT. V usage is TRBV12-3 or TRBV12-4 and J usage is TRBJ1-1; maybe TRBD1 (5 bases). The CDR3 is 12 amino acids. Trimming left V 5 bases short and J 4 bases short, with 8 bases between.

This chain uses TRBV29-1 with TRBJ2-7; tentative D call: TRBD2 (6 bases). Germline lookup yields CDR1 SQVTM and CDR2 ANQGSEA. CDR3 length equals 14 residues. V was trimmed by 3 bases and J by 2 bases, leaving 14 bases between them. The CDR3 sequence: CSVDLPGDPYEQYF. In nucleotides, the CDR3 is TGCAGCGTTGACCTGCCGGGAGACCCCTACGAGCAGTACTTC.